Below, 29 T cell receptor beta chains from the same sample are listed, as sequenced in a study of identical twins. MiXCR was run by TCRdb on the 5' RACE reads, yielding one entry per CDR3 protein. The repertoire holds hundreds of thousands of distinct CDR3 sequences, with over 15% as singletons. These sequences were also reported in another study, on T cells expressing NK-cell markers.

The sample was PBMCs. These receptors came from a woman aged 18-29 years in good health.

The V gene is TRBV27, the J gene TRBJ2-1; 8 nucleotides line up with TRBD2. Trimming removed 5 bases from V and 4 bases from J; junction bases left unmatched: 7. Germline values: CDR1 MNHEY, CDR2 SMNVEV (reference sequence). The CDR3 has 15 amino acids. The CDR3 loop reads CASSTSGGAYNEQFF. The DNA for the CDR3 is TGTGCCAGCAGTACCTCGGGGGGGGCTTACAATGAGCAGTTCTTC.

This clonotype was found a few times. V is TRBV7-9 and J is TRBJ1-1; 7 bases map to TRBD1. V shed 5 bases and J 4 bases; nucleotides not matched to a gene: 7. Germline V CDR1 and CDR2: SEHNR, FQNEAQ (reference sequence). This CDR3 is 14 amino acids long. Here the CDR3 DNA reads TGTGCCAGCAGCCGAGGGACAGCGGGCACTGAAGCTTTCTTT. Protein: CASSRGTAGTEAFF.

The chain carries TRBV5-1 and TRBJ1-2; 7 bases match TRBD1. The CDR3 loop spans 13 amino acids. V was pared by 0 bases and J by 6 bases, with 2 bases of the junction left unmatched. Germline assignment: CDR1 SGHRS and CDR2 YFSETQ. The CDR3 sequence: CASSLGDSDGYTF. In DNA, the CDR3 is TGCGCCAGCAGCTTGGGGGACAGCGATGGCTACACCTTC.

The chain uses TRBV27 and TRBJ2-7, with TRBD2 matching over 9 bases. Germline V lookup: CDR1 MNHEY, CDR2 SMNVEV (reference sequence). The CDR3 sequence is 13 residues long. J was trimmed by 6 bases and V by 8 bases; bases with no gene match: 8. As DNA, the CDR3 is TGTGCCAGCGCCTGGCGGGAGGGCGCCGAGCAGTACTTC. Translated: CASAWREGAEQYF.

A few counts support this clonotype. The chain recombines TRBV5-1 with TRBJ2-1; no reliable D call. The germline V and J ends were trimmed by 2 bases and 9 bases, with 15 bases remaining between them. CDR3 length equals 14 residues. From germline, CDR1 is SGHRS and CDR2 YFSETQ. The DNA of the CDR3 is TGCGCCAGCAGCTTTAATGACCCTACGCGTGAGCAGTTCTTC. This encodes CASSFNDPTREQFF.

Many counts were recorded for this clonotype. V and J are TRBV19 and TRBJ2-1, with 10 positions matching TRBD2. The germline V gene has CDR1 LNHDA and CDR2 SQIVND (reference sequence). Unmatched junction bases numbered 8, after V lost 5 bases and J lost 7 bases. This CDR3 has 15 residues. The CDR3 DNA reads TGTGCCAGTAGTGCCAGCGGGGGGGCCGTAAATGAGCAGTTCTTC. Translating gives CASSASGGAVNEQFF. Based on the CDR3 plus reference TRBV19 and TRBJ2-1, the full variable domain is DGGITQSPKYLFRKEGQNVTLSCEQNLNHDAMYWYRQDPGQGLRLIYYSQIVNDFQKGDIAEGYSVSREKKESFPLTVTSAQKNPTAFYLCASSASGGAVNEQFFGPGTRLTVL.

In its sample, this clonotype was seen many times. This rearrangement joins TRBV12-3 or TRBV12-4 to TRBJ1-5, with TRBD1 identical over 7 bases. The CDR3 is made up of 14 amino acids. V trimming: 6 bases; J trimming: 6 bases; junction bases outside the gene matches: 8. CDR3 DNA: TGTGCCAGCAGCTTAAAGACAGGGACTCAGCCCCAGCATTTT. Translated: CASSLKTGTQPQHF.

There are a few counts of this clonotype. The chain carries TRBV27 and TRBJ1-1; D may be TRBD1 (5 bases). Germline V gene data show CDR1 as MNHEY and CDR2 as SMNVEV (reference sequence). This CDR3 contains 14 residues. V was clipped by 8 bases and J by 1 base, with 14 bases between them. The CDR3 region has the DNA TGTGCCAGCTCCCGCGGGGGAACGAACACTGAAGCTTTCTTT. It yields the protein CASSRGGTNTEAFF.

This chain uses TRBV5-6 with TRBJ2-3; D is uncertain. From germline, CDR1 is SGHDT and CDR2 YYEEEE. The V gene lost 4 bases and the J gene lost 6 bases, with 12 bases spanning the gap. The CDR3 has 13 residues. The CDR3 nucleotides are TGTGCCAGCAGCGTCGGCGGTAGGGATACGCAGTATTTT. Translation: CASSVGGRDTQYF. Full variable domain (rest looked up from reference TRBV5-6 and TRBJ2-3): DAGVTQSPTHLIKTRGQQVTLRCSPKSGHDTVSWYQQALGQGPQFIFQYYEEEERQRGNFPDRFSGHQFPNYSSELNVNALLLGDSALYLCASSVGGRDTQYFGPGTRLTVL.

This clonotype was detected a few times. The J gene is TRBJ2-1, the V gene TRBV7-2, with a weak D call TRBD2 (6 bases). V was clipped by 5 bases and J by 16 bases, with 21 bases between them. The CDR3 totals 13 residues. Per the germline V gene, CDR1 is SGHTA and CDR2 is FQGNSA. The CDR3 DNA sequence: TGTGCCAGCAGCACGACCTCCGGGACTTTCTATTTCTTC. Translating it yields CASSTTSGTFYFF.

The CDR3 DNA reads as TGTGCCAGCAGTTTACCGGGATTTACGCATGAGCAGTTCTTC. Translating it yields CASSLPGFTHEQFF. This rearrangement joins TRBV27 to TRBJ2-1, with D perhaps TRBD2 (5 bases). The CDR3 extends over 14 amino acids. V was trimmed by 2 bases and J by 8 bases, leaving 13 bases between them. Germline loops: CDR1 MNHEY, CDR2 SMNVEV (reference sequence).

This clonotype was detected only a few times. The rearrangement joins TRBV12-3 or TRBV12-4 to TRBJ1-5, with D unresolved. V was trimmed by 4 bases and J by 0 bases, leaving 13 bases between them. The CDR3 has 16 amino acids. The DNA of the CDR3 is TGTGCCAGCAGTTCTCACTCAGGTTATAGCAATCAGCCCCAGCATTTT. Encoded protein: CASSSHSGYSNQPQHF.

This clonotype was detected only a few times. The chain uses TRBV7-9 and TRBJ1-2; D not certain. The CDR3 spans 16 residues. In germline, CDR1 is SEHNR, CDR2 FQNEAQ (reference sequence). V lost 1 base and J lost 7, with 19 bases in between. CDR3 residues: CASSLGLIRPRPGYTF. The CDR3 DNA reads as TGTGCCAGCAGCTTAGGTTTGATCAGACCTCGCCCTGGCTACACCTTC.

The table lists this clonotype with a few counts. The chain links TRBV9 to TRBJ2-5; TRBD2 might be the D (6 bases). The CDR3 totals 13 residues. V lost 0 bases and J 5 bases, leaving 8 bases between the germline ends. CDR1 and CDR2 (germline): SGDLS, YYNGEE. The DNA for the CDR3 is TGTGCCAGCAGCGTAGCGGCGGGGGAGACCCAGTACTTC. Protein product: CASSVAAGETQYF.

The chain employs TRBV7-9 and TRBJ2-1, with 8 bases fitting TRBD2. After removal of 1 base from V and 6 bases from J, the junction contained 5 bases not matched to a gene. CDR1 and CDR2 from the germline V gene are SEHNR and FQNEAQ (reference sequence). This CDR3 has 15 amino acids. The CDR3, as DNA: TGTGCCAGCAGCTTAGTAGCGGGGCCTATCAATGAGCAGTTCTTC. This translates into CASSLVAGPINEQFF.

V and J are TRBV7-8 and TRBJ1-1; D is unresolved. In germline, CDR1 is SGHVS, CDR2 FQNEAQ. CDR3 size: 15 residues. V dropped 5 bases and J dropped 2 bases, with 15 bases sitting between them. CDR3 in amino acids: CASSPSGSANTEAFF. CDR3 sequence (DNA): TGTGCCAGCAGCCCTTCCGGGAGCGCTAACACTGAAGCTTTCTTT.

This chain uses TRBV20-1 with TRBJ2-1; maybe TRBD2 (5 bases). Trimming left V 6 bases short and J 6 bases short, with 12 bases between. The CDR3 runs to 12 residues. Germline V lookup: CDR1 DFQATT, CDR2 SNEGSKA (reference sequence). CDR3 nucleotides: TGCAGTGCCCCTACTAGTGGCAATGAGCAGTTCTTC. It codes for CSAPTSGNEQFF.

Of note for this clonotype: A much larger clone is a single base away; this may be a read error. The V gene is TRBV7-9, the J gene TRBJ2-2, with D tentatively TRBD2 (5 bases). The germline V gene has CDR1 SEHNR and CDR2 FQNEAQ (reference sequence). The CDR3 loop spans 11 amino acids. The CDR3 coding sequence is TGTGCCAGCAGCTTACCCGGGGTGCTGTTTTTT. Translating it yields CASSLPGVLFF.

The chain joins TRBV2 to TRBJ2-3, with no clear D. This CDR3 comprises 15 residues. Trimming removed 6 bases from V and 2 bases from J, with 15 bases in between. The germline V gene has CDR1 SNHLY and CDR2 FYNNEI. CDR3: CASRSGRAATDTQYF. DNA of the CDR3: TGTGCCAGCAGGTCCGGGCGTGCCGCCACAGATACGCAGTATTTT.

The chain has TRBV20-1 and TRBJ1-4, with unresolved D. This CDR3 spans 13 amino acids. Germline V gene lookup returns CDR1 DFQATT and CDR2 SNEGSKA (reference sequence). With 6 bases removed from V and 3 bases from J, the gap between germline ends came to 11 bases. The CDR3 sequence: CSARQTANEKLFF. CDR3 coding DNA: TGCAGTGCGAGACAAACGGCTAATGAAAAACTGTTTTTT.

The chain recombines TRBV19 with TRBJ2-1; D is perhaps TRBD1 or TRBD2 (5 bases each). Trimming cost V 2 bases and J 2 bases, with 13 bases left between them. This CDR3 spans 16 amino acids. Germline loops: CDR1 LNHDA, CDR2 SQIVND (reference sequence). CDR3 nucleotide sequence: TGTGCCAGTAGTATAAGTCCCGGGGCCACCTACAATGAGCAGTTCTTC. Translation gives CASSISPGATYNEQFF.

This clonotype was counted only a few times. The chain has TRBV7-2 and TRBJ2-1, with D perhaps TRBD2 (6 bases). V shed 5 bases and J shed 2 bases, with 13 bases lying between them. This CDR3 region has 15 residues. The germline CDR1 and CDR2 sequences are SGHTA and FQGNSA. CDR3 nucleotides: TGTGCCAGCAGCCTAACTAGCAGGCCCTACAATGAGCAGTTCTTC. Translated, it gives CASSLTSRPYNEQFF.

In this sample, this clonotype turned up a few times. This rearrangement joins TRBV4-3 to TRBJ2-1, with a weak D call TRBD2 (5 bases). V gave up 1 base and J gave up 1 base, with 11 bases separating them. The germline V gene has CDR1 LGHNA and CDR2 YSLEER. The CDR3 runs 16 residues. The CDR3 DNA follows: TGCGCCAGCAGCCAAGGAGCGGAACCTTCCTACAATGAGCAGTTCTTC. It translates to CASSQGAEPSYNEQFF.

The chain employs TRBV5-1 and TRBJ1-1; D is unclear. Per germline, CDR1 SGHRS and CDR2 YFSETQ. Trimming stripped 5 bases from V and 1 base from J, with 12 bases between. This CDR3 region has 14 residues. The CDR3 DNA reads TGCGCCAGCAGATCCCCCGCGGGGAACACTGAAGCTTTCTTT. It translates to CASRSPAGNTEAFF. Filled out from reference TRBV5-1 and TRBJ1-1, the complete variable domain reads KAGVTQTPRYLIKTRGQQVTLSCSPISGHRSVSWYQQTPGQGLQFLFEYFSETQRNKGNFPGRFSGRQFSNSRSEMNVSTLELGDSALYLCASRSPAGNTEAFFGQGTRLTVV.

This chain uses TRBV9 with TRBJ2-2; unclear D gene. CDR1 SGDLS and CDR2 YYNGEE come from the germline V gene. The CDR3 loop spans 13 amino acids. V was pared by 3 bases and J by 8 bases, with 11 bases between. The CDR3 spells CASSATPVGELFF. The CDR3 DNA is TGTGCCAGCAGCGCCACACCCGTAGGGGAGCTGTTTTTT.

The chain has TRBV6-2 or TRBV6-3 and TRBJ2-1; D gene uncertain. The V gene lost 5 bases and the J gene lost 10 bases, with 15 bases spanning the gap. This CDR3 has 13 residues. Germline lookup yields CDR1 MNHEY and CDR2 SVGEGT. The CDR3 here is CASSRSFLGEQFF. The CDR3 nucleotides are TGTGCCAGCAGTCGGTCCTTCCTCGGGGAGCAGTTCTTC.

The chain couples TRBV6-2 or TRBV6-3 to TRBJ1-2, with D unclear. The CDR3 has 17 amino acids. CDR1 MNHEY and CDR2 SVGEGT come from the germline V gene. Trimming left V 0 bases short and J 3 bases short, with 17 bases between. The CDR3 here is CASSYSTVRLGDYGYTF. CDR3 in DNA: TGTGCCAGCAGTTACTCGACGGTTCGCCTGGGTGACTATGGCTACACCTTC.

The CDR3 nucleotides read TGCAGTGCTAGAGTACCGGGAACCTACGAGCAGTACTTC. This sequence encodes CSARVPGTYEQYF. V is TRBV20-1 and J is TRBJ2-7; possibly TRBD2 for D (5 bases). Germline V gene data show CDR1 as DFQATT and CDR2 as SNEGSKA (reference sequence). This CDR3 is 13 amino acids long. Trimming stripped 1 base from V and 2 bases from J, with 9 bases between.

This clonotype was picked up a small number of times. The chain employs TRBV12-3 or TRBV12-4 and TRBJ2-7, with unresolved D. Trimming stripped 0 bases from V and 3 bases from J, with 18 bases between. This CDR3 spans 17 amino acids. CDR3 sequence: CASSLAFWAENNYEQYF. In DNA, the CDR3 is TGTGCCAGCAGTTTAGCGTTTTGGGCCGAAAACAACTACGAGCAGTACTTC.